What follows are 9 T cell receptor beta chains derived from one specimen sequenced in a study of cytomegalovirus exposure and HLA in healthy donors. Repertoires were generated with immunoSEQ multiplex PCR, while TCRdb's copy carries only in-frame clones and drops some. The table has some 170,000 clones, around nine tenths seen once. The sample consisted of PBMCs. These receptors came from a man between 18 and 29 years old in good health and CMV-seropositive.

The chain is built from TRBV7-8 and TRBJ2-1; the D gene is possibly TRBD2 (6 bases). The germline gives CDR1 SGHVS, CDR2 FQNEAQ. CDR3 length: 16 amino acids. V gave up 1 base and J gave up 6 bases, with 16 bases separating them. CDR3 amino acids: CASSLGGEYGVNEQFF. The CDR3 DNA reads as TGTGCCAGCAGCTTAGGGGGGGAGTATGGGGTCAATGAGCAGTTCTTC.

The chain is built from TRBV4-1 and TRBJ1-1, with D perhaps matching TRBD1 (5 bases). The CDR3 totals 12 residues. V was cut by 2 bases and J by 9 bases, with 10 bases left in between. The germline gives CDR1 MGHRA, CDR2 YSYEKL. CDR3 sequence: CASSQKPGKAFF. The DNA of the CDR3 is TGCGCCAGCAGCCAAAAACCAGGGAAAGCTTTCTTT.

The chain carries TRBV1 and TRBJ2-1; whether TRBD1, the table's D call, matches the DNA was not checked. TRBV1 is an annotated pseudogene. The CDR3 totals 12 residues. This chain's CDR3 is CTSSQAGDEQFF. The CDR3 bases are TGCACCAGCAGCCAAGCAGGCGATGAGCAGTTCTTC.

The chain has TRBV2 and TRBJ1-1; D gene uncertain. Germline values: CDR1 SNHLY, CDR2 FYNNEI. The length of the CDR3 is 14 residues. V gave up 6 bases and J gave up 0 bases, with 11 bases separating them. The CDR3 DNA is TGTGCCAGCAGAAGGACTTTTTTGAACACTGAAGCTTTCTTT. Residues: CASRRTFLNTEAFF.

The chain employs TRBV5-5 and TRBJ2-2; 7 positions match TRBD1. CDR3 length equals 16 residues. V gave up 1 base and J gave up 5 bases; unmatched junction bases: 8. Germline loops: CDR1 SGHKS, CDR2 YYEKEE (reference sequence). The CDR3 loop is CASSLSGTVWTGELFF. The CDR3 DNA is TGTGCCAGCAGCTTGTCCGGGACAGTATGGACCGGGGAGCTGTTTTTT.

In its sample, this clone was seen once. The CDR3 DNA follows: TGTGCCACCAGCGGACAGGGGCTCTCAGATACGCAGTATTTT. Its protein product is CATSGQGLSDTQYF. V is TRBV15 and J is TRBJ2-3, with 9 bases that match TRBD1. The CDR3 is 14 amino acids. Germline CDR1 reads LNHNV; CDR2 reads YYDKDF (reference sequence). Trimming removed 5 bases from V and 4 bases from J; junction bases left unmatched: 4.

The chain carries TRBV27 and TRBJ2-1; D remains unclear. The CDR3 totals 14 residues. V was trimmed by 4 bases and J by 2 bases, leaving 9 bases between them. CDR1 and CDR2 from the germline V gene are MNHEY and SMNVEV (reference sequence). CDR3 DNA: TGTGCCAGCAGTTATGTAGCCCCCTACAATGAGCAGTTCTTC. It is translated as CASSYVAPYNEQFF.

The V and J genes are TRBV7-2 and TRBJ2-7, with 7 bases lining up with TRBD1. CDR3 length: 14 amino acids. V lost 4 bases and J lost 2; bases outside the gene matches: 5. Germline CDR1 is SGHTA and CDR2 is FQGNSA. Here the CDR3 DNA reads TGTGCCAGCAGCTCGTACAGGGGTACCTACGAGCAGTACTTC. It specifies CASSSYRGTYEQYF.

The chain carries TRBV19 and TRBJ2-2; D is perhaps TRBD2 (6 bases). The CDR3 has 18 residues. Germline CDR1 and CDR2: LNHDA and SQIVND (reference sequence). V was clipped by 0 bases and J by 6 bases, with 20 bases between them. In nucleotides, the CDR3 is TGTGCCAGTAGTATAGATGATTTGGGGGGACGACCCGCCGGGGAGCTGTTTTTT. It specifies CASSIDDLGGRPAGELFF.